This TCR beta chain originates from a study of T cells in Graves' hyperthyroidism and ophthalmopathy. The source material, RNA transcripts, was used to amplify TCR beta CDR3 regions. TCR CDR3 underwent first-round RT-PCR with the HTBI primer set. One entry per CDR3 protein results from TCRdb running MiXCR on the multiplex PCR reads. This table has 500,000 to 650,000 distinct CDR3 sequences, less than 15% appearing once. Graves' hyperthyroidism was deemed stable given no ophthalmopathy progression within 18 months. Germline-derived CDR1 and CDR2 are DFQATT and SNEGSKA (reference sequence). Trimming shortened V by 7 bases and J by 3 bases, and 16 bases separated the two germline ends. The CDR3 loop spans 14 amino acids.

This TCR was recovered from a woman between 35 and 50 years old with Graves' hyperthyroidism. V and J are TRBV20-1 and TRBJ2-1, with a tentative D call TRBD2 (6 bases). Source material: blood. The CDR3 nucleotides read TGCAGTGTACCTTTTGCGGGACTCTACAATGAGCAGTTCTTC. Its protein product is CSVPFAGLYNEQFF.